The sequence of this T cell receptor (beta chain) was determined in a study of T cell responses to AZD1222 COVID-19 vaccine. The study's findings and limits: Increases in Spike-specific TCR breadth and depth were seen after two AZD1222 doses. Donors, mostly white British, included more females; clonal diversity was possibly underestimated.

The repertoire was sequenced with immunoSEQ multiplex PCR; TCRdb's copy has only in-frame clones and lacks some. This table holds 150,000 to 180,000 clones, approximately 86% found once. Germline assignment: CDR1 MGHRA and CDR2 YSYEKL. The CDR3 loop spans 11 amino acids. V was cut by 3 bases and J by 8 bases, with 5 bases left in between. To note about this clone: Antigen specificity is unknown.

The material was peripheral blood, obtained after recovery from COVID-19. The rearrangement uses TRBV4-1 and TRBJ2-1, with D perhaps matching TRBD1 or TRBD2 (5 bases each). The receptor was isolated from an adult who had recovered from COVID-19. CDR3 sequence: CASSQGDEQFF. CDR3 sequence (DNA): TGCGCCAGCAGCCAGGGGGATGAGCAGTTCTTC.